This T cell receptor (beta chain) derives from a study of T cell responses to AZD1222 COVID-19 vaccine. Notes on the study in general: There were mostly white British donors and more females than males, and clonal diversity was possibly underestimated. Among spike-specific TCRs, nearly half reportedly target unmutated variant regions. After the peak T cell response, and only then, were repertoires sampled.

This CDR3 region has 14 residues. Deletions cut 4 bases from V and 0 bases from J, with 9 bases between. Germline loops: CDR1 SQVTM, CDR2 ANQGSEA. About this clone: Its target is not known.

TCRdb's copy holds only in-frame clones and misses some; the assay was immunoSEQ multiplex PCR. The sample records fewer than 200,000 clones, 80% to 90% being singletons. Source: peripheral blood, taken 28 days after the second dose of the MenACWY control vaccine. This clonotype was sampled from an adult who received the MenACWY meningococcal vaccine as a control. J is TRBJ1-4 and V is TRBV29-1, with D possibly matching TRBD1 (5 bases). For the CDR3, the DNA is TGCAGCGTTGCTGTAGGGGCAACTAATGAAAAACTGTTTTTT. Its protein is CSVAVGATNEKLFF.